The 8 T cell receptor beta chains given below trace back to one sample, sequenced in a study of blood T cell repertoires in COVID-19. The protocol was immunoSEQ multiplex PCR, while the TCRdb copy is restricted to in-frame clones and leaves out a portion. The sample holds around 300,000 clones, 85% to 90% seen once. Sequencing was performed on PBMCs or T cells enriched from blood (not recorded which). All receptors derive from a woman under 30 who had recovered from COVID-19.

CDR3 sequence: CSVQASGATDTQYF. CDR3 in DNA: TGCAGCGTTCAGGCTAGCGGGGCCACAGATACGCAGTATTTT. The chain has TRBV29-1 and TRBJ2-3; 9 bases align to TRBD2. CDR3 length: 14 residues. The germline V gene encodes CDR1 SQVTM and CDR2 ANQGSEA. After removal of 5 bases from V and 2 bases from J, the junction contained 5 bases not matched to a gene.

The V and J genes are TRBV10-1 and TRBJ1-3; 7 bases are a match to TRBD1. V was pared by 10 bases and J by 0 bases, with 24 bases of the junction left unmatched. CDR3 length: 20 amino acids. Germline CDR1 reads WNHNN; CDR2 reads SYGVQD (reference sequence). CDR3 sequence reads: CAIFGVKDRRPRSSGNTIYF. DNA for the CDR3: TGCGCCATCTTTGGGGTAAAGGACAGGAGGCCTAGGAGCTCTGGAAACACCATATATTTT.

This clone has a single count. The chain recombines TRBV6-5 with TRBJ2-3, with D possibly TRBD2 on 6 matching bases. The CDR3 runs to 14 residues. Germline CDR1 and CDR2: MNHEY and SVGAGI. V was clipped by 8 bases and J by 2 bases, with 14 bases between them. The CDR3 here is CASSMGGVTDTQYF. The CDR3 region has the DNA TGTGCCAGCTCTATGGGCGGGGTCACAGATACGCAGTATTTT.

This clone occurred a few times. The CDR3 DNA is TGTGCCAGCATCTGGGGAGGAGCTGAAGCTTTCTTT. Its protein product is CASIWGGAEAFF. The chain recombines TRBV6-5 with TRBJ1-1; D is uncertain. There are 12 residues in the CDR3. With 7 bases removed from V and 6 bases from J, the gap between germline ends came to 12 bases. Germline CDR1 and CDR2: MNHEY and SVGAGI.

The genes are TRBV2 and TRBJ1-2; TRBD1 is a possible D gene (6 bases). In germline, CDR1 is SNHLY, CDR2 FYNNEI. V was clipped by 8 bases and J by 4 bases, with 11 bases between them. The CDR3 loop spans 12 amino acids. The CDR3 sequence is CASLRGGYGYTF. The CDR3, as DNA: TGTGCCAGCCTCAGGGGTGGCTATGGCTACACCTTC.

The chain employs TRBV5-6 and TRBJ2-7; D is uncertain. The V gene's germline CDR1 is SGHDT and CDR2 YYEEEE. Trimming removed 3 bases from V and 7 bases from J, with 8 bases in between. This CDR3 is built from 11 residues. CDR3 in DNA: TGTGCCAGCAGCTCCGCGAGTGAGCAGTACTTC. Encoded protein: CASSSASEQYF.

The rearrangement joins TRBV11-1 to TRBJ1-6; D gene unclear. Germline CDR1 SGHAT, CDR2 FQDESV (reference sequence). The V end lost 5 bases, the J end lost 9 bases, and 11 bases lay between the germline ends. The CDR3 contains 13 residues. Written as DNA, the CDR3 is TGTGCCAGCAGCAACCCCGATAGTTCACCCCTCCACTTT. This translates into CASSNPDSSPLHF.

The CDR3 nucleotides read TGTGCCAGCAGTTACAGTTACATGAACACTGAAGCTTTCTTT. This encodes CASSYSYMNTEAFF. This sequence joins TRBV6-5 and TRBJ1-1; no clear D gene. Deletions cut 2 bases from V and 0 bases from J, with 7 bases between. This CDR3 region has 14 residues. The germline V gene has CDR1 MNHEY and CDR2 SVGAGI.